The table lists the clone carrying this T cell receptor (beta chain) with a few counts. This sample was taken from a study of blood T cell repertoires in COVID-19. Background on the study: The United States, Italy and Spain provided the acute and convalescent COVID-19 samples. PBMCs, B-cell-depleted T cells, or T cells were the source of the cDNA or gDNA that made up the material.

In the authors' workflow: Nucleated cell counts were estimated from reference gene primer amplification. This table comes from immunoSEQ multiplex PCR, and its TCRdb copy is limited to in-frame clones, with some not included. V and J calls and clone size are copied from that table; D and trimming were computed from the DNA. The data hold some 120,000 clones, with around 78% observed a single time. Germline V lookup: CDR1 SGDLS, CDR2 YYNGEE. J lost 0 bases, V lost 1 base, and 0 bases had no gene match. The CDR3 spans 16 residues. The sequence derives from a man aged 25 to 45 with acute or convalescent COVID-19. The chain couples TRBV9 to TRBJ2-6; TRBD2 matches 8 bases. Sequenced sample: peripheral blood. CDR3: CASSVSGSSGANVLTF. The CDR3 DNA sequence: TGTGCCAGCAGCGTAAGCGGGAGCTCTGGGGCCAACGTCCTGACTTTC.